These 29 T cell receptor beta chains originate from one sample sequenced in a study of control samples from healthy donors and cancer patients. Sequenced by immunoSEQ multiplex PCR; TCRdb stores in-frame clones only, minus some. This sample has approximately 100,000 clones, with around nine tenths found just once. The sample comprised blood. Source of these receptors: a man between 25 and 39 years old in good health.

V and J are TRBV9 and TRBJ1-5; D ambiguous. V lost 3 bases and J 2 bases, leaving 6 bases between the germline ends. Germline-derived CDR1 and CDR2 are SGDLS and YYNGEE. The CDR3 is 13 amino acids. CDR3 sequence: CASSGAGNQPQHF. The CDR3 DNA reads as TGTGCCAGCAGCGGGGCCGGCAATCAGCCCCAGCATTTT.

The chain combines TRBV3-1 (or the pseudogene TRBV3-2) with TRBJ1-1; unclear D gene. The CDR3 is made up of 12 amino acids. Germline V gives CDR1 LGHDT, CDR2 YNNKEL (reference sequence). V dropped 5 bases and J dropped 10 bases, with 14 bases sitting between them. CDR3: CASSNRKGSAFF. The CDR3 DNA reads as TGTGCCAGCAGCAATCGCAAAGGGTCAGCTTTCTTT.

The chain carries TRBV19 and TRBJ1-1, with D maybe TRBD1 (5 bases). The CDR3 is 15 amino acids. Germline V CDR1 and CDR2: LNHDA, SQIVND (reference sequence). V shed 5 bases and J shed 3 bases, with 16 bases lying between them. The CDR3 sequence is CASSSHSDSHTEAFF. DNA of the CDR3: TGTGCCAGTAGTTCTCACTCCGACAGTCACACTGAAGCTTTCTTT.

The chain has TRBV18 and TRBJ1-3; unclear D gene. Germline V gene data show CDR1 as KGHSH and CDR2 as LQKENI. The CDR3 has 19 residues. V was pared by 3 bases and J by 0 bases, with 21 bases between. For the CDR3, the DNA is TGTGCCAGCTCACCGCCCCGAGGCGGCGGAGCAATCTCTGGAAACACCATATATTTT. Translated, it gives CASSPPRGGGAISGNTIYF.

The rearrangement joins TRBV28 to TRBJ1-3; 7 bases map to TRBD1. The CDR3 extends over 15 amino acids. The germline gives CDR1 MDHEN, CDR2 SYDVKM. The J segment lost 7 bases and the V segment lost 10 bases, leaving 16 bases of the junction unmatched. The CDR3 nucleotides read TGTGCCACCGCCCCCGGGACAGCCAGCACGAACACCATATATTTT. Its protein product is CATAPGTASTNTIYF. The variable domain in full, completed from reference TRBV28 and TRBJ1-3, reads DVKVTQSSRYLVKRTGEKVFLECVQDMDHENMFWYRQDPGLGLRLIYFSYDVKMKEKGDIPEGYSVSREKKERFSLILESASTNQTSMYLCATAPGTASTNTIYFGEGSWLTVV.

The V gene is TRBV6-1, the J gene TRBJ1-5; the D is unclear. The CDR3 has 13 residues. The germline CDR1 and CDR2 sequences are MNHNS and SASEGT. V dropped 2 bases and J dropped 6 bases, with 8 bases sitting between them. The CDR3 protein is CASSEYRLQPQHF. DNA for the CDR3: TGTGCCAGCAGTGAATACCGACTTCAGCCCCAGCATTTT.

The chain has TRBV2 and TRBJ2-3; D is possibly TRBD1 (5 bases). Trimming shortened V by 8 bases and J by 3 bases, and 18 bases separated the two germline ends. The germline V gene has CDR1 SNHLY and CDR2 FYNNEI. The CDR3 loop spans 15 amino acids. Here the CDR3 reads CASLSSGQGTDTQYF. The CDR3 nucleotides read TGTGCCAGCCTGTCCTCGGGTCAGGGTACAGATACGCAGTATTTT.

This rearrangement joins TRBV18 to TRBJ2-3, with 11 positions matching TRBD2. The CDR3 has 18 amino acids. In germline, CDR1 is KGHSH, CDR2 LQKENI. With V trimmed by 6 bases and J by 0 bases, 11 bases remained unmatched. The CDR3 is CASSLLELAGASTDTQYF. The CDR3, as DNA: TGTGCCAGCTCCCTATTGGAACTAGCGGGGGCTAGCACAGATACGCAGTATTTT.

V and J are TRBV30 and TRBJ2-6, with TRBD1 matching over 7 bases. Germline-derived CDR1 and CDR2 are GTSNPN and SVGIG (reference sequence). This CDR3 region has 16 residues. Unmatched junction bases numbered 7, after V lost 3 bases and J lost 2 bases. The CDR3 DNA follows: TGTGCCTGGAGCTCCTTACAGGGGACTGGGGCCAACGTCCTGACTTTC. Translated: CAWSSLQGTGANVLTF.

The chain couples TRBV30 to TRBJ1-6, with 7 nucleotides matching TRBD1. The junction had 5 bases not matched to a gene; V was cut back by 0 bases and J by 0 bases. The CDR3 loop spans 17 amino acids. Germline CDR1 GTSNPN, CDR2 SVGIG (reference sequence). The CDR3 is CAWSVGQLSSYNSPLHF. The CDR3 DNA is TGTGCCTGGAGTGTGGGACAGCTGAGCTCCTATAATTCACCCCTCCACTTT. The whole variable domain, filled in from reference TRBV30 and TRBJ1-6, reads SQTIHQWPATLVQPVGSPLSLECTVEGTSNPNLYWYRQAAGRGLQLLFYSVGIGQISSEVPQNLSASRPQDRQFILSSKKLLLSDSGFYLCAWSVGQLSSYNSPLHFGNGTRLTVT.

The chain recombines TRBV7-9 with TRBJ2-7, with TRBD1 identical over 7 bases. Germline CDR1 is SEHNR and CDR2 is FQNEAQ (reference sequence). The junction had 7 bases not matched to a gene; V was cut back by 5 bases and J by 3 bases. CDR3 length: 14 residues. DNA for the CDR3: TGTGCCAGCAGCGACCGGGACAGAGTCTACGAGCAGTACTTC. It encodes CASSDRDRVYEQYF.

The V and J genes are TRBV27 and TRBJ2-5; 7 bases fit TRBD2. The junction had 8 bases not matched to a gene; V was cut back by 2 bases and J by 2 bases. This CDR3 is 16 amino acids long. Germline V gives CDR1 MNHEY, CDR2 SMNVEV (reference sequence). The DNA for the CDR3 is TGTGCCAGCAGTTTAGGTCCGGCTAGCGGTCAAGAGACCCAGTACTTC. It specifies CASSLGPASGQETQYF.

This chain joins TRBV3-1 (or the pseudogene TRBV3-2) and TRBJ1-2, with D perhaps TRBD1 (5 bases). CDR3 length equals 16 residues. CDR1 is LGHDT and CDR2 is YNNKEL in the germline V gene (reference sequence). V was pared by 4 bases and J by 5 bases, with 20 bases between. The CDR3 DNA sequence: TGTGCCAGCAGCCGAGGGAGGGGCTCGGCCGTTTATGGCTACACCTTC. Translating gives CASSRGRGSAVYGYTF.

The rearrangement uses TRBV6-5 and TRBJ1-1; D unclear. The CDR3 has 13 amino acids. The germline V and J ends were trimmed by 0 bases and 2 bases, with 4 bases remaining between them. The germline gives CDR1 MNHEY, CDR2 SVGAGI. Written as DNA, the CDR3 is TGTGCCAGCAGTTACTCGGACAACACTGAAGCTTTCTTT. Translating it yields CASSYSDNTEAFF.

V is TRBV9 and J is TRBJ2-1; 8 bases align to TRBD2. Unmatched junction bases numbered 14, after V lost 0 bases and J lost 6 bases. This CDR3 contains 18 residues. CDR1 is SGDLS, CDR2 YYNGEE, per germline. CDR3 in DNA: TGTGCCAGCAGCGTAGCCGGCATGCCGGGACTAGGATCCAATGAGCAGTTCTTC. Protein sequence: CASSVAGMPGLGSNEQFF.

Here the CDR3 DNA reads TGTGCCAGTAGTCCCCCCGGGGTGAACACTGAAGCTTTCTTT. Encoded protein: CASSPPGVNTEAFF. This chain connects TRBV19 to TRBJ1-1; D is uncertain. The CDR3 spans 14 residues. Trimming cost V 5 bases and J 0 bases, with 10 bases left between them. Per germline, CDR1 LNHDA and CDR2 SQIVND (reference sequence). The whole variable domain, remainder taken from reference TRBV19 and TRBJ1-1, is DGGITQSPKYLFRKEGQNVTLSCEQNLNHDAMYWYRQDPGQGLRLIYYSQIVNDFQKGDIAEGYSVSREKKESFPLTVTSAQKNPTAFYLCASSPPGVNTEAFFGQGTRLTVV.

The chain has TRBV4-1 and TRBJ2-1, with 13 positions matching TRBD2. The CDR3 loop spans 16 amino acids. The trim removed 3 bases at V and 4 bases at J, leaving 3 bases unmatched. Per germline, CDR1 MGHRA and CDR2 YSYEKL. The chain's CDR3 is CASSQLLAGGYNEQFF. As DNA, the CDR3 is TGCGCCAGCAGCCAGCTACTAGCGGGGGGGTACAATGAGCAGTTCTTC.

The genes are TRBV24-1 and TRBJ2-3; D is undetermined. CDR1 is KGHDR, CDR2 SFDVKD, per germline. V was pared by 0 bases and J by 5 bases, with 14 bases between. The CDR3 consists of 16 residues. CDR3 in DNA: TGTGCCACCAGTGATTTGCGAGCCGATAGGCTAGATACGCAGTATTTT. Translated: CATSDLRADRLDTQYF.

The sample holds a few counts of this clone. This CDR3 is also generated by other DNA sequences in the sample. V usage is TRBV7-9 and J usage is TRBJ1-2; 7 nucleotides agree with TRBD1. Germline lookup yields CDR1 SEHNR and CDR2 FQNEAQ (reference sequence). Trimming at V came to 8 bases and at J to 2 bases, leaving 5 bases not matched to a gene. This CDR3 has 13 amino acids. CDR3 protein: CASVPTGNYGYTF. Written as DNA, the CDR3 is TGTGCCAGCGTTCCGACAGGGAACTATGGCTACACCTTC.

This chain connects TRBV5-1 to TRBJ2-1, with D unresolved. The V gene's germline CDR1 is SGHRS and CDR2 YFSETQ. Trimming shortened V by 7 bases and J by 4 bases, and 12 bases separated the two germline ends. This CDR3 region has 13 residues. The CDR3 nucleotides read TGCGCCAGCGGTCGAGACCCATACAATGAGCAGTTCTTC. Protein: CASGRDPYNEQFF.

The chain has TRBV2 and TRBJ1-2; D remains ambiguous. Trimming took off 6 bases at V and 5 bases at J, with 10 bases between the two ends. Germline V gene lookup returns CDR1 SNHLY and CDR2 FYNNEI. The CDR3 runs to 12 residues. Here the CDR3 DNA reads TGTGCCAGCAGCCGACAAGGATATGGCTACACCTTC. Translating gives CASSRQGYGYTF. Together with reference TRBV2 and TRBJ1-2, the CDR3 gives the full variable domain: EPEVTQTPSHQVTQMGQEVILRCVPISNHLYFYWYRQILGQKVEFLVSFYNNEISEKSEIFDDQFSVERPDGSNFTLKIRSTKLEDSAMYFCASSRQGYGYTFGSGTRLTVV.

This clone appeared a single time. The rearrangement joins TRBV27 to TRBJ2-4; no clear D. V was pared by 5 bases and J by 8 bases, with 16 bases between. Germline CDR1 and CDR2: MNHEY and SMNVEV (reference sequence). CDR3 size: 14 residues. CDR3: CASSPHPRSHIQYF. The CDR3 nucleotides read TGTGCCAGCAGTCCCCACCCCAGGAGTCACATTCAGTACTTC.

The chain joins TRBV15 to TRBJ2-3; tentative D call: TRBD2 (6 bases). The CDR3 sequence is 15 residues long. Trimming stripped 0 bases from V and 0 bases from J, with 7 bases between. The germline V gene encodes CDR1 LNHNV and CDR2 YYDKDF (reference sequence). CDR3: CATSRERGSTDTQYF. In nucleotides, the CDR3 is TGTGCCACCAGCAGAGAACGGGGGAGCACAGATACGCAGTATTTT. Full variable domain (missing parts from reference TRBV15 and TRBJ2-3): DAMVIQNPRYQVTQFGKPVTLSCSQTLNHNVMYWYQQKSSQAPKLLFHYYDKDFNNEADTPDNFQSRRPNTSFCFLDIRSPGLGDTAMYLCATSRERGSTDTQYFGPGTRLTVL.

This clone showed up just once. The gene calls are TRBV5-4 and TRBJ2-7; D remains unclear. The germline V gene has CDR1 SGHNT and CDR2 YYREEE (reference sequence). This CDR3 is 12 amino acids long. Trimming removed 3 bases at V and 6 bases at J, with 10 bases between. This CDR3 reads CASSSETGEQYF. The DNA of the CDR3 is TGTGCCAGCAGCTCCGAGACGGGCGAGCAGTACTTC.

J is TRBJ1-2 and V is TRBV5-5, with D unresolved. The CDR3 spans 11 residues. CDR1 and CDR2 (germline): SGHKS, YYEKEE (reference sequence). Trimming left V 4 bases short and J 5 bases short, with 6 bases between. CDR3 protein: CASSPDYGYTF. The CDR3 nucleotides are TGTGCCAGCAGCCCGGATTATGGCTACACCTTC.

The rearrangement links TRBV5-4 to TRBJ2-3; no firm D call. The ends were cut back, 5 bases at V and 1 base at J, with 5 bases in the middle. The germline V gene has CDR1 SGHNT and CDR2 YYREEE (reference sequence). The CDR3 sequence is 12 residues long. CDR3 sequence: CASRAGTDTQYF. The CDR3 DNA reads TGTGCCAGCAGGGCGGGCACAGATACGCAGTATTTT.

Here the CDR3 DNA reads TGTGCCAGCAGCTTAGCGCCTGGGGAAGCTTTCTTT. Translating it yields CASSLAPGEAFF. V usage is TRBV7-6 and J usage is TRBJ1-1; D not certain. The CDR3 has 12 amino acids. Deletions cut 0 bases from V and 8 bases from J, with 7 bases between. From germline, CDR1 is SGHVS and CDR2 FNYEAQ.

The V call is TRBV7-9, the J call TRBJ1-2; D not certain. There are 14 residues in the CDR3. Trimming shortened V by 1 base and J by 5 bases, and 11 bases separated the two germline ends. Germline CDR1 and CDR2: SEHNR and FQNEAQ (reference sequence). CDR3: CASSLGWTVYGYTF. The CDR3, as DNA: TGTGCCAGCAGCTTAGGTTGGACCGTTTATGGCTACACCTTC.

This chain joins TRBV27 and TRBJ2-6; no reliable D call. The germline gives CDR1 MNHEY, CDR2 SMNVEV (reference sequence). Trimming pared 8 bases from V and 0 bases from J, leaving 8 bases between. This CDR3 comprises 14 residues. The DNA of the CDR3 is TGTGCCAGCGGCTTGGGCTCTGGGGCCAACGTCCTGACTTTC. It yields the protein CASGLGSGANVLTF. Complete variable domain (other parts from reference TRBV27 and TRBJ2-6): EAQVTQNPRYLITVTGKKLTVTCSQNMNHEYMSWYRQDPGLGLRQIYYSMNVEVTDKGDVPEGYKVSRKEKRNFPLILESPSPNQTSLYFCASGLGSGANVLTFGAGSRLTVL.